This section outlines one TCR beta chain sequence together with its context. The sample is drawn from a study of technical replicates of blood from a handful of donors. The repertoire was sequenced with immunoSEQ multiplex PCR; TCRdb's copy has only in-frame clones and lacks some. The sample includes roughly 72,000 clones, 90% to 95% seen only once; the top ten take around 0.4%. V gave up 4 bases and J gave up 1 base, with 4 bases separating them. Germline V gene lookup returns CDR1 SGHAT and CDR2 FQNNGV. The CDR3 consists of 12 residues. The sequence was collected from a human donor in good health. Sample: T cells isolated from PBMCs. The V gene is TRBV11-2, the J gene TRBJ1-1, with D hard to call. The CDR3 coding sequence is TGTGCCAGCAGCTCCGGGAACACTGAAGCTTTCTTT. It yields the protein CASSSGNTEAFF.